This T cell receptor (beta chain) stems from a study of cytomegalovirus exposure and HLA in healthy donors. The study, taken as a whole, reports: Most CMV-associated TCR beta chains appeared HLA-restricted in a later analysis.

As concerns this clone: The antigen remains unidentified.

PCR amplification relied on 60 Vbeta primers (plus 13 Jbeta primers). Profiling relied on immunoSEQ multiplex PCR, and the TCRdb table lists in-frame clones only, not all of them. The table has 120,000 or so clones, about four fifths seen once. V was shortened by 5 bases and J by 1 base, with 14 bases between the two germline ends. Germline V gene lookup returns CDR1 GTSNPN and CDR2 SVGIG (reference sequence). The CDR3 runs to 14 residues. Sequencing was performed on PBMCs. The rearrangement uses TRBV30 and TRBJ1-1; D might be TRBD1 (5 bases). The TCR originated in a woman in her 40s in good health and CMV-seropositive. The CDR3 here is CAWGLGQPNTEAFF. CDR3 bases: TGTGCCTGGGGTTTGGGGCAGCCGAACACTGAAGCTTTCTTT.